The 9 T cell receptor beta chains presented below share a single source sample, sequenced in a study of cytotoxic CD8 clonotypes in ibrutinib-treated CLL. Here immunoSEQ multiplex PCR was the method, and the copy in TCRdb shows in-frame clones only, minus some. The profile shows 150,000 or so clones, around three quarters of them singletons. The sample was PBMCs, taken after 12 months of ibrutinib treatment. Every receptor here comes from a human donor with chronic lymphocytic leukemia.

The gene calls are TRBV30 and TRBJ1-1; weak D call: TRBD1 (6 bases). This CDR3 comprises 13 residues. V lost 4 bases and J lost 7, with 16 bases in between. CDR1 is GTSNPN and CDR2 is SVGIG in the germline V gene (reference sequence). The CDR3: CAWIPTGYGEAFF. The CDR3 region has the DNA TGTGCCTGGATCCCTACAGGGTATGGTGAAGCTTTCTTT. The whole variable domain, filled in from reference TRBV30 and TRBJ1-1, reads SQTIHQWPATLVQPVGSPLSLECTVEGTSNPNLYWYRQAAGRGLQLLFYSVGIGQISSEVPQNLSASRPQDRQFILSSKKLLLSDSGFYLCAWIPTGYGEAFFGQGTRLTVV.

This clone came up once. V and J are TRBV15 and TRBJ1-1; D call uncertain. Germline loops: CDR1 LNHNV, CDR2 YYDKDF (reference sequence). The CDR3 consists of 13 residues. The V and J ends lost 1 base and 9 bases respectively, with 12 bases between them. CDR3 in amino acids: CATSRVPAVKAFF. CDR3 coding DNA: TGTGCCACCAGCAGAGTTCCGGCAGTTAAAGCTTTCTTT.

This clone was observed a handful of times. The chain combines TRBV4-1 with TRBJ1-5; the D is unclear. This CDR3 has 16 residues. The V end was cut by 3 bases, the J end by 5 bases, with 17 bases between. CDR1 is MGHRA, CDR2 YSYEKL, per germline. CDR3 loop: CASSQGRSHAYQPQHF. The CDR3 nucleotides are TGCGCCAGCAGCCAGGGCCGGTCGCATGCCTATCAGCCCCAGCATTTT.

The chain is built from TRBV19 and TRBJ1-1, with D possibly being TRBD1 (5 bases). Trimming pared 3 bases from V and 2 bases from J, leaving 10 bases between. Germline V gene sequence: CDR1 LNHDA, CDR2 SQIVND (reference sequence). The CDR3 runs 14 residues. CDR3 region: CASSITGANTEAFF. As DNA, the CDR3 is TGTGCCAGTAGTATTACCGGGGCAAACACTGAAGCTTTCTTT.

J is TRBJ1-5 and V is TRBV28, with D unclear. V was trimmed by 8 bases and J by 0 bases, leaving 11 bases between them. CDR3 size: 14 residues. The germline V gene has CDR1 MDHEN and CDR2 SYDVKM. CDR3 in amino acids: CASLYDNSNQPQHF. The CDR3 DNA is TGTGCCAGCCTTTATGACAATAGCAATCAGCCCCAGCATTTT.

The chain employs TRBV19 and TRBJ1-2; D is unclear. In germline, CDR1 is LNHDA, CDR2 SQIVND (reference sequence). V lost 3 bases, J lost 6 bases, and 26 bases lay in between. The CDR3 loop spans 18 amino acids. CDR3 sequence (DNA): TGTGCCAGTAGTATTATCCTTTCCGTTGGTCGACAAGGACATGGCTACACCTTC. Its translation is CASSIILSVGRQGHGYTF.

This sequence joins TRBV9 and TRBJ2-1; tentative D call: TRBD2 (7 bases). The CDR3 has 16 amino acids. Germline V gene data show CDR1 as SGDLS and CDR2 as YYNGEE. The V end was cut by 4 bases, the J end by 3 bases, with 17 bases between. The CDR3 loop is CASSLSGGHDYNEQFF. DNA of the CDR3: TGTGCCAGCAGCCTATCGGGGGGACACGACTACAATGAGCAGTTCTTC. Based on the CDR3 plus reference TRBV9 and TRBJ2-1, the full variable domain is DSGVTQTPKHLITATGQRVTLRCSPRSGDLSVYWYQQSLDQGLQFLIQYYNGEERAKGNILERFSAQQFPDLHSELNLSSLELGDSALYFCASSLSGGHDYNEQFFGPGTRLTVL.

The V call is TRBV11-3, the J call TRBJ2-7, with 9 bases lining up with TRBD2. Trimming removed 1 base from V and 2 bases from J; junction bases left unmatched: 3. The CDR3 has 15 amino acids. Germline V gene lookup returns CDR1 SGHNT and CDR2 YENEEA. The CDR3 nucleotides are TGTGCCAGCAGCTTAGCTAGCGGGGAAACCTACGAGCAGTACTTC. It translates to CASSLASGETYEQYF.

The chain carries TRBV14 and TRBJ2-4; TRBD1 or TRBD2 may be the D gene (5 bases each). Germline lookup yields CDR1 SGHDN and CDR2 FVKESK. This CDR3 is 13 amino acids long. The germline V and J ends were trimmed by 1 base and 8 bases, with 9 bases remaining between them. The CDR3 DNA reads TGTGCCAGCAGCCAAGTTGGGGGAGACATTCAGTACTTC. Translation: CASSQVGGDIQYF.